These 32 T cell receptor beta chains were sequenced from one sample in a study of T cells in Graves' hyperthyroidism and ophthalmopathy. Amplification of TCR beta CDR3 regions used RNA as the template. A set of HTBI primers served as the primers for a first-round RT-PCR of the TCR CDR3. TCRdb analysed the multiplex PCR reads with MiXCR anew, one entry per CDR3 protein. The data hold 460,000 or so distinct CDR3 sequences, with 13% to 15% observed a single time. Source material: blood. These receptors all stem from a woman between 18 and 29 years old with Graves' hyperthyroidism.

The V call is TRBV4-1, the J call TRBJ2-1; 10 bases align to TRBD2. The CDR3 extends over 18 amino acids. The J segment lost 0 bases and the V segment lost 1 base, leaving 6 bases of the junction unmatched. Germline V gives CDR1 MGHRA, CDR2 YSYEKL. The CDR3 loop is CASSQGRTSGRSYNEQFF. In DNA form, the CDR3 reads TGCGCCAGCAGCCAAGGTAGGACTAGCGGCCGCTCCTACAATGAGCAGTTCTTC.

At least ten counts were recorded for this clonotype. The chain couples TRBV4-1 to TRBJ2-7, with TRBD2 as a possible D gene (5 bases). CDR3 size: 14 residues. Trimming took 3 bases from V and 4 from J, leaving 13 bases between them. Germline lookup yields CDR1 MGHRA and CDR2 YSYEKL. CDR3 residues: CASSQDKTGYEQYV. CDR3 nucleotide sequence: TGCGCCAGCAGCCAGGATAAGACGGGGTACGAGCAGTACGTC.

Ten or more counts support this clonotype. The chain combines TRBV4-2 with TRBJ2-3; no definite D call. Germline V gene sequence: CDR1 LGHNA, CDR2 YNFKEQ. The CDR3 runs to 15 residues. The V end lost 0 bases, the J end lost 0 bases, and 7 bases lay between the germline ends. CDR3 in amino acids: CASSQEFGSTDTQYF. CDR3 DNA sequence: TGTGCCAGCAGCCAAGAGTTTGGCAGCACAGATACGCAGTATTTT.

The chain uses TRBV6-1 and TRBJ2-7; D call uncertain. Germline values: CDR1 MNHNS, CDR2 SASEGT. This CDR3 is built from 12 residues. V was trimmed by 11 bases and J by 1 base, leaving 12 bases between them. The CDR3 loop reads CAALAVSYEQYF. The CDR3 DNA sequence: TGTGCCGCACTCGCCGTGTCCTACGAGCAGTACTTC.

This clonotype showed up many times. The chain has TRBV11-2 and TRBJ2-3; 9 nucleotides align to TRBD2. With 5 bases clipped from V and 7 bases from J, the junction kept 7 bases outside the gene matches. The CDR3 totals 14 residues. CDR1 and CDR2 (germline): SGHAT, FQNNGV. CDR3 residues: CASSGREGPYTQYF. For the CDR3, the DNA is TGTGCCAGCAGCGGGCGGGAGGGCCCATATACGCAGTATTTT. The full variable domain, completed using reference TRBV11-2 and TRBJ2-3, is EAGVAQSPRYKIIEKRQSVAFWCNPISGHATLYWYQQILGQGPKLLIQFQNNGVVDDSQLPKDRFSAERLKGVDSTLKIQPAKLEDSAVYLCASSGREGPYTQYFGPGTRLTVL.

This clonotype was seen at least ten times. The rearrangement links TRBV12-3 or TRBV12-4 to TRBJ1-2; no definite D call. The CDR3 runs 12 residues. With 6 bases removed from V and 2 bases from J, the gap between germline ends came to 7 bases. Here the CDR3 DNA reads TGTGCCAGCAGCCACGAGAACTATGGCTACACCTTC. Amino acid sequence: CASSHENYGYTF.

V is TRBV5-1 and J is TRBJ2-7, with 10 bases that match TRBD2. The trim removed 7 bases at V and 2 bases at J, leaving 12 bases unmatched. Germline V lookup: CDR1 SGHRS, CDR2 YFSETQ. This CDR3 spans 16 amino acids. This chain's CDR3 is CASGRTSGANPYEQYF. For the CDR3, the DNA is TGCGCCAGCGGACGGACTAGCGGAGCTAATCCCTACGAGCAGTACTTC.

The chain has TRBV7-8 and TRBJ2-6, with D maybe TRBD2 (5 bases). There are 17 residues in the CDR3. Germline V gene sequence: CDR1 SGHVS, CDR2 FQNEAQ. Trimming left V 6 bases short and J 0 bases short, with 15 bases between. This CDR3 reads CASRVPLGLSGANVLTF. DNA for the CDR3: TGTGCCAGCAGAGTTCCCCTCGGACTCTCTGGGGCCAACGTCCTGACTTTC.

The CDR3 reads CASSMRNEQFF. CDR3 DNA: TGTGCCAGTAGTATGAGGAATGAGCAGTTCTTC. The chain has TRBV19 and TRBJ2-1; D gene unclear. The V gene's germline CDR1 is LNHDA and CDR2 SQIVND (reference sequence). The germline V and J ends were trimmed by 3 bases and 7 bases, with 4 bases remaining between them. The CDR3 is 11 residues long.

This clonotype occurred many times. The chain uses TRBV12-5 and TRBJ2-5, with D possibly TRBD2 on 6 matching bases. Germline V gives CDR1 LGHNT, CDR2 FRNRAP. This CDR3 contains 14 residues. V shed 6 bases and J shed 4 bases, with 15 bases lying between them. Here the CDR3 reads CASGRDSVRETQYF. As DNA, the CDR3 is TGTGCTAGTGGCCGGGACTCAGTTCGAGAGACCCAGTACTTC.

At least ten counts were recorded for this clonotype. The J gene is TRBJ1-2, the V gene TRBV10-3; D remains ambiguous. The V gene's germline CDR1 is ENHRY and CDR2 SYGVKD. This CDR3 is built from 13 residues. V lost 0 bases and J 5 bases, leaving 7 bases between the germline ends. This CDR3 reads CAISESYKYGYTF. CDR3 nucleotides: TGTGCCATCAGTGAGTCGTATAAGTATGGCTACACCTTC.

This clonotype has a handful of counts. Since a much larger clone is just one base distant, this may be a read error. The CDR3 does not end in the conserved phenylalanine or tryptophan, so this is likely a read error. The CDR3 protein is CASRTITQRNTEAFL. CDR3 bases: TGTGCCAGCAGAACAATCACCCAGCGGAACACTGAAGCTTTCCTT. This chain links TRBV11-2 with TRBJ1-1, with unresolved D. V was pared by 6 bases and J by 1 base, with 15 bases between. Germline V gene lookup returns CDR1 SGHAT and CDR2 FQNNGV. This CDR3 contains 15 residues.

V and J are TRBV5-1 and TRBJ1-1; TRBD1 aligns across 7 bases. V dropped 2 bases and J dropped 5; count of bases not matched to a gene: 9. The CDR3 extends over 15 amino acids. Looked up from germline, CDR1 is SGHRS and CDR2 is YFSETQ. This CDR3 reads CASSFGTGARTEAFF. CDR3 bases: TGCGCCAGCAGCTTCGGCACAGGGGCGCGGACTGAAGCTTTCTTT.

A few counts support this clonotype. The chain has TRBV7-9 and TRBJ2-1; 7 bases are shared with TRBD1. The germline V gene has CDR1 SEHNR and CDR2 FQNEAQ (reference sequence). Trimming removed 5 bases from V and 10 bases from J; junction bases left unmatched: 8. The CDR3 sequence is 13 residues long. CDR3 protein: CASSMLGQVEQFF. Written as DNA, the CDR3 is TGTGCCAGCAGCATGCTAGGACAGGTGGAGCAGTTCTTC.

This clonotype was detected many times. The CDR3 spells CASSHGTPGELFF. The CDR3 DNA is TGTGCCAGCAGCCACGGGACTCCCGGGGAGCTGTTTTTT. J is TRBJ2-2 and V is TRBV27; perhaps TRBD2 as D (6 bases). Trimming removed 6 bases at V and 6 bases at J, with 11 bases between. Per germline, CDR1 MNHEY and CDR2 SMNVEV (reference sequence). This CDR3 has 13 residues.

V is TRBV20-1 and J is TRBJ2-1; 10 nucleotides match TRBD2. Trimming at V came to 3 bases and at J to 8 bases, leaving 10 bases not matched to a gene. CDR1 is DFQATT, CDR2 SNEGSKA, per germline (reference sequence). This CDR3 is 15 amino acids long. DNA for the CDR3: TGCAGTGCTAGCCCTCTAGCGGGAGTAATGGATGAGCAGTTCTTC. As protein: CSASPLAGVMDEQFF.

V gene TRBV12-3 or TRBV12-4 combines with J gene TRBJ1-2; 8 nucleotides agree with TRBD1. The V gene end was trimmed by 7 bases and the J gene end by 7 bases; junction bases not matched to a gene: 14. This CDR3 is built from 15 residues. CDR3 amino acids: CASTPTPGGAGGYTF. CDR3 bases: TGTGCCAGCACCCCAACCCCAGGGGGCGCCGGTGGCTACACCTTC.

Ten or more counts support this clonotype. The chain uses TRBV18 and TRBJ1-1, with a tentative D call TRBD1 (5 bases). The CDR3 is 14 residues long. V dropped 3 bases and J dropped 9 bases, with 17 bases sitting between them. Germline CDR1 reads KGHSH; CDR2 reads LQKENI. CDR3 coding DNA: TGTGCCAGCTCACCCTTAGAACAGGAACGAAAAGCTTTCTTT. Translating it yields CASSPLEQERKAFF.

This clonotype was seen only a few times. This rearrangement joins TRBV14 to TRBJ2-2; 9 bases match TRBD2. The CDR3 length is 15 residues. From germline, CDR1 is SGHDN and CDR2 FVKESK. Trimming cost V 4 bases and J 7 bases; bases outside gene matches: 7. The DNA of the CDR3 is TGTGCCAGCAGCCTTGGGACTAGCTTTTACGGGGAGCTGTTTTTT. Translation: CASSLGTSFYGELFF.

This clonotype was picked up a small number of times. The chain links TRBV30 to TRBJ1-5; weak D call: TRBD1 (6 bases). Trimming pared 5 bases from V and 4 bases from J, leaving 18 bases between. The germline gives CDR1 GTSNPN, CDR2 SVGIG (reference sequence). The CDR3 is 15 amino acids. The CDR3 reads CAWGGTGKNNQPQHF. In DNA, the CDR3 is TGTGCCTGGGGGGGAACAGGGAAGAATAATCAGCCCCAGCATTTT.

This clonotype was counted many times. V and J are TRBV6-1 and TRBJ1-4; weak D call: TRBD1 (6 bases). This CDR3 comprises 15 residues. The germline CDR1 and CDR2 sequences are MNHNS and SASEGT. The ends were cut back, 6 bases at V and 0 bases at J, with 11 bases in the middle. The CDR3 spells CASRGQGSTNEKLFF. CDR3 in DNA: TGTGCCAGCAGAGGCCAGGGGTCAACTAATGAAAAACTGTTTTTT.

Only a few counts were recorded for this clonotype. The chain couples TRBV6-1 to TRBJ1-2; no firm D call. This CDR3 has 13 amino acids. The germline CDR1 and CDR2 sequences are MNHNS and SASEGT. V shed 8 bases and J shed 7 bases, with 17 bases lying between them. The CDR3: CASSPEAGFGYTF. CDR3 coding DNA: TGTGCCAGCTCCCCCGAGGCGGGATTTGGCTACACCTTC.

This clonotype was observed a handful of times. Given a much more abundant clone one base away, this may be a read error. This chain joins TRBV12-3 or TRBV12-4 and TRBJ2-5, with 8 bases aligning to TRBD2. There are 15 residues in the CDR3. CDR3 loop: CASSLVLADQEAQYF. Written as DNA, the CDR3 is TGTGCCAGCAGTTTGGTACTAGCGGATCAAGAGGCCCAGTACTTC.

V usage is TRBV6-1 and J usage is TRBJ2-5, with a possible D match to TRBD2 (5 bases). The germline CDR1 and CDR2 sequences are MNHNS and SASEGT. The V end lost 6 bases, the J end lost 3 bases, and 11 bases lay between the germline ends. The CDR3 contains 13 residues. CDR3 residues: CASRSDWEETQYF. CDR3 in DNA: TGTGCCAGCAGGTCGGACTGGGAAGAGACCCAGTACTTC.

The chain is built from TRBV19 and TRBJ2-5; tentatively, D is TRBD2 (8 bases). Trimming took off 2 bases at V and 7 bases at J, with 14 bases between the two ends. CDR3 size: 14 residues. From germline, CDR1 is LNHDA and CDR2 SQIVND (reference sequence). The CDR3 bases are TGTGCCAGTAGTATAACAGGGGCGGGGGGGACCCAGTACTTC. Amino acids: CASSITGAGGTQYF.

This clonotype was detected ten times or more. The chain couples TRBV30 to TRBJ1-4; D ambiguous. Germline V CDR1 and CDR2: GTSNPN, SVGIG (reference sequence). CDR3 size: 12 residues. The V gene lost 0 bases and the J gene lost 7 bases, with 6 bases spanning the gap. In DNA, the CDR3 is TGTGCCTGGAGTGTATGGGGTGAAAAACTGTTTTTT. Translating it yields CAWSVWGEKLFF.

This clonotype appeared a few times. This chain joins TRBV19 and TRBJ2-7; 10 nucleotides match TRBD2. Germline trimming cut 7 bases from V and 7 bases from J; bases unmatched to any gene: 22. CDR1 is LNHDA, CDR2 SQIVND, per germline (reference sequence). CDR3 length: 18 amino acids. Here the CDR3 reads CASTPAGLAAPGRWEQYV. The CDR3 nucleotides are TGTGCCAGTACCCCCGCCGGACTAGCGGCGCCCGGAAGGTGGGAGCAGTACGTC.

The chain employs TRBV12-3 or TRBV12-4 and TRBJ2-5, with a possible D match to TRBD1 (6 bases). Trimming removed 5 bases at V and 7 bases at J, with 23 bases between. The CDR3 contains 16 residues. The CDR3 DNA sequence: TGTGCCAGCAGTCCGCCGGGACACCCTTTTGAAGGGACCCAGTACTTC. It translates to CASSPPGHPFEGTQYF.

This clonotype was detected many times. The J gene is TRBJ2-1, the V gene TRBV19, with D perhaps given as TRBD1 or TRBD2 (5 bases each). This CDR3 region has 15 residues. V was cut by 6 bases and J by 1 base, with 13 bases left in between. CDR1 is LNHDA and CDR2 is SQIVND in the germline V gene (reference sequence). CDR3 nucleotides: TGTGCCAGTAGAAGCCGGGACGGATCCTACAATGAGCAGTTCTTC. Translating gives CASRSRDGSYNEQFF.

At least ten counts were recorded for this clonotype. The V gene is TRBV6-1, the J gene TRBJ2-3; a possible D gene is TRBD2 (7 bases). Germline V gene sequence: CDR1 MNHNS, CDR2 SASEGT. V gave up 7 bases and J gave up 4 bases, with 15 bases separating them. The length of the CDR3 is 14 residues. DNA of the CDR3: TGTGCCAGCATTGATGGGAGGGGGGCAGATACGCAGTATTTT. Translation gives CASIDGRGADTQYF.

The chain joins TRBV9 to TRBJ2-3, with 11 positions matching TRBD2. CDR1 SGDLS and CDR2 YYNGEE come from the germline V gene. The V gene end was trimmed by 5 bases and the J gene end by 2 bases; junction bases not matched to a gene: 4. The CDR3 consists of 15 residues. The CDR3 protein is CASRGGLADTDTQYF. CDR3 bases: TGTGCCAGCAGAGGGGGACTAGCGGACACAGATACGCAGTATTTT.

J is TRBJ2-1 and V is TRBV9; 7 bases line up with TRBD2. This CDR3 is built from 16 residues. Germline V gene sequence: CDR1 SGDLS, CDR2 YYNGEE. The junction had 9 bases not matched to a gene; V was cut back by 3 bases and J by 3 bases. The DNA for the CDR3 is TGTGCCAGCAGCGAAGAAGCGGGACCAAACTACAATGAGCAGTTCTTC. Residues: CASSEEAGPNYNEQFF.